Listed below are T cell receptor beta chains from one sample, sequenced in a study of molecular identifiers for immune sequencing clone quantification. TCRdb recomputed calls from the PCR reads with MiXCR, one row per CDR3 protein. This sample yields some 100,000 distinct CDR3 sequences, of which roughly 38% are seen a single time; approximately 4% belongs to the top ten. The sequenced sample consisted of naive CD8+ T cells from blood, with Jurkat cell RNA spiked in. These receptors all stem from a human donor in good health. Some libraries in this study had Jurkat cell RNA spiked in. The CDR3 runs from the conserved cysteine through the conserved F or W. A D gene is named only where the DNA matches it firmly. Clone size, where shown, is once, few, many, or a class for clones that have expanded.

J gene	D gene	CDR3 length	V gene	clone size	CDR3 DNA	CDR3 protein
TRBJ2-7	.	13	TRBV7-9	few	TGTGCCAGCAGCTTAGCCGGGGGAGGCGAGCAGTACTTC	CASSLAGGGEQYF
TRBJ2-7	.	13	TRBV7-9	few	TGTGCCAGCAGCTTAGCGCAACGGGGGGAGCAGTACTTC	CASSLAQRGEQYF
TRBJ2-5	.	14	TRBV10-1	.	TGCGCCAGCAGTGAAAGTAGGTGGGGAGAGACCCAGTACTTC	CASSESRWGETQYF
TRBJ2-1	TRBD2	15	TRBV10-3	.	TGTGCCATCAGTGCGGAGCGGGAGGTATGGGATGAGCAGTTCTTC	CAISAEREVWDEQFF
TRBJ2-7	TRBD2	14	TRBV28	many	TGTGCCAGCAGTTTAGCGGGAGGGCGGGAGGAGCAGTACTTC	CASSLAGGREEQYF
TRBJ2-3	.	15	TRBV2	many	TGTGCCAGCATTTACTCAGGAACAGGAGTCCGTACGCAGTATTTT	CASIYSGTGVRTQYF
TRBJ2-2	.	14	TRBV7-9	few	TGTGCCAGCAGCTTAAACGGGAACACCGGGGAGCTGTTTTTT	CASSLNGNTGELFF
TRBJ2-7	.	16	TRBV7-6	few	TGTGCCAGCAGCTTAGGGCTCCCGAACCCTACCTACGAGCAGTACTTC	CASSLGLPNPTYEQYF
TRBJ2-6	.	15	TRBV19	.	TGTGCCAGTACCGTACTCAGCTCTGGGGCCAACGTCCTGACTTTC	CASTVLSSGANVLTF
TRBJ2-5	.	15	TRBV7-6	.	TGTGCCAGCAGCTTGGCGGGACAACTCCAAGAGACCCAGTACTTC	CASSLAGQLQETQYF
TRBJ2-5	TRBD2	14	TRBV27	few	TGTGCCAGCAGTGGGACTACCTCCCAAGAGCCCCAGTACTTC	CASSGTTSQEPQYF
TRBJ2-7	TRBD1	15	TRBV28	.	TGTGCCAGCAGTCAAAACAGGGGGAGTCCCCACGAGCAGTACTTC	CASSQNRGSPHEQYF
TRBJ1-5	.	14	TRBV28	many	TGTGCCAGCAGTTTTTGGGGGGATAATCAGCCCCAGCATTTT	CASSFWGDNQPQHF
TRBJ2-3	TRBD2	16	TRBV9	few	TGTGCCAGCAGCGCCACGGGACTAGCGGTCACAGATACGCAGTATTTT	CASSATGLAVTDTQYF
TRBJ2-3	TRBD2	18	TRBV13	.	TGTGCCAGCAGCCCCCGTGGAGCGGGAGTTGATTTAGCAGATACGCTGTATTTT	CASSPRGAGVDLADTLYF
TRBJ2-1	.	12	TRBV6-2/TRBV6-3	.	TGTGCCAGCACCCAAGGGGGGCATGAGCAGTTCTTC	CASTQGGHEQFF
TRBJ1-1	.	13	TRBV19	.	TGTGCCAGTAGTATTGCCCTGAACACTGAAGCTTTCTTT	CASSIALNTEAFF
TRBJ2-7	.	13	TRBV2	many	TGTGCCGGAACTCGGGGCAGGCCCTACGAGCAGTACTTC	CAGTRGRPYEQYF
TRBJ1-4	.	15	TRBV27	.	TGTGCCGGCAGTTTAGAGTCCGGACGCCACGAAAAACTGTTTTTT	CAGSLESGRHEKLFF
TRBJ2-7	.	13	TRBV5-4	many	TGTGCCAGCAGCGAAGAAGTGTACTACGAGCAGTACTTC	CASSEEVYYEQYF
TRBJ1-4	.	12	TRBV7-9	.	TGTGCCAACAGATACGGAAATGAAAAACTGTTTTTT	CANRYGNEKLFF
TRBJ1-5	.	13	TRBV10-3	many	TGTGCCATCAGTGAGTTGGGGAATCAGCCCCAGCATTTT	CAISELGNQPQHF
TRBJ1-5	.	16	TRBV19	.	TGTGCCAGTACCGCTCAACAGGGCTATAGCAATCAGCCCCAGCATTTT	CASTAQQGYSNQPQHF
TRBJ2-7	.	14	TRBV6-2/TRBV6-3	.	TGTGCCAGCAGTTATGGGGTTTTCTCCGGCGAGCAGTACTTC	CASSYGVFSGEQYF
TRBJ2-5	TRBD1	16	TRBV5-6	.	TGTGCCAGCAGCTTACCGGGACAGGCGCTGAGAGAGACCCAGTACTTC	CASSLPGQALRETQYF
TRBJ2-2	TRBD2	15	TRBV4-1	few	TGCGCCAGCTCCCGACTAGCGGGAAACACCGGGGAGCTGTTTTTT	CASSRLAGNTGELFF
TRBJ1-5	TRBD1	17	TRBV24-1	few	TGTGCCACCACTGACAGGGAAGAATTAGGAAGCAATCAGCCCCAGCATTTT	CATTDREELGSNQPQHF
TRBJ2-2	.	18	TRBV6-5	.	TGTGCCAGCAGTTACCCCCGGGGCGTGAGCAGTAGAACCGGGGGGCTGTTTTTT	CASSYPRGVSSRTGGLFF
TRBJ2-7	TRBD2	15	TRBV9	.	TGTGCCAGCAGCGTAGGGGGGCCTAGCGGGTACGAGCAGTACTTC	CASSVGGPSGYEQYF
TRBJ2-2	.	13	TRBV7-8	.	TGTGCCAGCAGCGCTTTGGAAGCCGGGGAGCTGTTTTTT	CASSALEAGELFF
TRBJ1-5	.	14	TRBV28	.	TGTTCCAGCAGTTTTAGGTTGGAAAATCAGCCCCAGCATTTT	CSSSFRLENQPQHF
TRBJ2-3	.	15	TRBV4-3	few	TGCGCCAGCAGCCAAGGACGGTTCAGCACAGATACGCAGTATTTT	CASSQGRFSTDTQYF
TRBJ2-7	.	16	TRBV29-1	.	TGCAGCGTTGGAGTCTTCCGGGACATGGCGTCCTACGAGCAGTACTTC	CSVGVFRDMASYEQYF
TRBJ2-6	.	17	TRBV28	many	TGTGCCAGCAGTTTTGAATTAGTGGGCTCTGGGGCCAACGTCCTGACTTTC	CASSFELVGSGANVLTF
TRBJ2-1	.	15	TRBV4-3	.	TGCGCCAGCAGCCGGGGGCGCGAGTTTTACAATGAGCAGTTCTTC	CASSRGREFYNEQFF
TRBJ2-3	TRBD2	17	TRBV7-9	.	TGTGCCAGCAGTGGATTAGCGGGCCATGACCCCCCAGATACGCAGTATTTT	CASSGLAGHDPPDTQYF
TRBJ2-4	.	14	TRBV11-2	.	TGTGCCAGCAGCTTAGGCGATGCCAAAATCATTCAGTACTTC	CASSLGDAKIIQYF
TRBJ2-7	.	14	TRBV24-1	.	TGTGCCACCAGTGATTTGAGGGGACCCTACGAGCAGTCCTTC	CATSDLRGPYEQSF
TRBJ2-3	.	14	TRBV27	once	TGTGCCAGCAGTCCAGACCACCGCACAGATACGCAGTATTTT	CASSPDHRTDTQYF
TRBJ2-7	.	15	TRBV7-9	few	TGTGCCAGCAGCCGGCTGACAGTGGACTCCTACGAGCAGTACTTC	CASSRLTVDSYEQYF
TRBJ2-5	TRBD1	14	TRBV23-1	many	TGCGCCAGCTACGACAGGGAATACCAAGAGACCCAGTACTTC	CASYDREYQETQYF
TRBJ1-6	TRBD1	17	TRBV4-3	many	TGCGCCAGCAGCCAAGATACGACAGGGTCTCTCTATTCACCCCTCCACTTT	CASSQDTTGSLYSPLHF
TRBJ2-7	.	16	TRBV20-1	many	TGCAGTGCTAGAGATCATCGGCAGAGTTACTCCTACGAGCAGTACTTC	CSARDHRQSYSYEQYF
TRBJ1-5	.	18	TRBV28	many	TGTGCCAGCAGTAGAGGGGGGGGGGTCGGCGGTAGCAATCAGCCCCAGCATTTT	CASSRGGGVGGSNQPQHF
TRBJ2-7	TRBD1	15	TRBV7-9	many	TGTGCCAGCAGCGCCTACAGGGGGCCCTCCTACGAGCAGTACTTC	CASSAYRGPSYEQYF
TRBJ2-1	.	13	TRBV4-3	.	TGCGCCAGCAGCGCAGGGGCTGACAATGAGCAGTTCTTC	CASSAGADNEQFF
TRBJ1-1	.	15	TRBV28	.	TGTGCCAGCAGTTTACGTCGCGGGATGGGGACTGAAGCTTTCTTT	CASSLRRGMGTEAFF